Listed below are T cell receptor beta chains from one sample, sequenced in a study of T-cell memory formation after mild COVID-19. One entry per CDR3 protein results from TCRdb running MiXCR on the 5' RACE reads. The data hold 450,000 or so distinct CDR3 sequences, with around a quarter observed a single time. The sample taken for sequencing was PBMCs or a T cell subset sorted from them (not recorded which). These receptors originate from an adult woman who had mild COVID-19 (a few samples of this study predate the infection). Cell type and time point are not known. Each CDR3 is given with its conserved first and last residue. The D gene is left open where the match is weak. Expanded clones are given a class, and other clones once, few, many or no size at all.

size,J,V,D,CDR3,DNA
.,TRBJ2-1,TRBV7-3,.,CASSSPPAGVGRLYNEQFF,TGTGCCAGCAGCTCCCCCCCGGCCGGTGTCGGCCGACTCTACAATGAGCAGTTCTTC
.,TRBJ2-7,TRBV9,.,CASSKTGSYYEQYF,TGTGCCAGCAGCAAGACAGGTTCCTACTACGAGCAGTACTTC
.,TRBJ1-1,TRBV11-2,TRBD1,CASSSWGTGANTEAFF,TGTGCCAGCAGCTCGTGGGGGACAGGGGCGAACACTGAAGCTTTCTTT
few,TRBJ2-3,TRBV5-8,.,CASSLEGMGGDTQYF,TGTGCCAGCAGCTTGGAGGGGATGGGAGGAGATACGCAGTATTTT
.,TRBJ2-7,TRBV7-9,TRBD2,CASGGGSIYEQYF,TGTGCCAGCGGCGGGGGTTCCATCTACGAGCAGTACTTC
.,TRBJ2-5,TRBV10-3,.,CAISFQGETQYF,TGTGCCATCAGTTTCCAGGGAGAGACCCAGTACTTC
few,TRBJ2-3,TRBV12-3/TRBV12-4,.,CASSLSGMDITDTQYF,TGTGCCAGCAGTTTGTCGGGTATGGACATCACAGATACGCAGTATTTT
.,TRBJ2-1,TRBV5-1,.,CASSPASDDNEQFF,TGCGCCAGCAGCCCTGCTAGCGATGACAATGAGCAGTTCTTC
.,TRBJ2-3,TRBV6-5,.,CASSYSRPADTQYF,TGTGCCAGCAGTTACTCGAGGCCCGCGGATACGCAGTATTTT
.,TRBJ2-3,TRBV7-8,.,CASSLAPAGQRTDTQYF,TGTGCCAGCAGCTTAGCGCCGGCGGGGCAACGAACAGATACGCAGTATTTT
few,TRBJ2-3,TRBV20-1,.,CSALDNPDTQYF,TGCAGTGCTCTGGACAATCCAGATACGCAGTATTTT
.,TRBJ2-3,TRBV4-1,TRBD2,CASSRAAGKTTDTQYF,TGCGCCAGCAGCCGCGCAGCGGGGAAGACCACAGATACGCAGTATTTT
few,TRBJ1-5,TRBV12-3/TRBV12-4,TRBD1,CASRPRGGDRGNQPQHF,TGTGCCAGCAGACCCCGGGGGGGCGACAGGGGCAATCAGCCCCAGCATTTT
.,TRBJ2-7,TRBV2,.,CASSQDRLSYEQYF,TGTGCCAGCAGTCAAGACAGACTTTCCTACGAGCAGTACTTC
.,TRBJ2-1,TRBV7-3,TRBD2,CASSLTSGGAPYNEQFF,TGTGCCAGCAGCCTGACTAGCGGGGGGGCCCCCTACAATGAGCAGTTCTTC
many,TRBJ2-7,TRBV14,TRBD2,CASSLQTSGYEQYF,TGTGCCAGCAGCCTTCAGACTAGCGGCTACGAGCAGTACTTC
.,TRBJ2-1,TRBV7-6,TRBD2,CASSPRGLAGGLDEQFF,TGTGCCAGCAGCCCCCGGGGACTAGCGGGAGGGCTGGATGAGCAGTTCTTC
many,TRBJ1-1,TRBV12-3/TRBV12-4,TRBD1,CASSRPGQGTTEAFF,TGTGCCAGCAGCAGACCGGGACAGGGGACCACTGAAGCTTTCTTT
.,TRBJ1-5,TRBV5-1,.,CASSPAGVNQPQHF,TGCGCCAGCAGCCCTGCGGGGGTCAATCAGCCCCAGCATTTT
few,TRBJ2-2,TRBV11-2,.,CASRLGMNTGELFF,TGTGCCAGCAGACTCGGGATGAACACCGGGGAGCTGTTTTTT
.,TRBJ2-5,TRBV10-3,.,CAISDGSGGETQYF,TGTGCCATCAGTGACGGGAGTGGTGGAGAGACCCAGTACTTC
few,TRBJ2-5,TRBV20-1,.,CSARARSGVETQYF,TGCAGTGCTAGAGCCCGTTCCGGGGTGGAGACCCAGTACTTC
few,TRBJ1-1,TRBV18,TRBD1,CASSPPGTAEAFF,TGTGCCAGCTCACCACCTGGGACAGCTGAAGCTTTCTTT
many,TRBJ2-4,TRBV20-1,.,CSATDRNIQYF,TGCAGTGCCACGGACAGAAACATTCAGTACTTC
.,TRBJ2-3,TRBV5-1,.,CASSLGLDPTDTQYF,TGCGCCAGCAGCTTGGGACTAGATCCCACAGATACGCAGTATTTT
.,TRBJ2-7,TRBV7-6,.,CASSLATGEGSYEQYF,TGTGCCAGCAGCTTAGCTACAGGAGAGGGGTCCTACGAGCAGTACTTC
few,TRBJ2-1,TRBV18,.,CASSRQQVKNEQFF,TGTGCCAGCTCACGGCAACAGGTGAAGAATGAGCAGTTCTTC